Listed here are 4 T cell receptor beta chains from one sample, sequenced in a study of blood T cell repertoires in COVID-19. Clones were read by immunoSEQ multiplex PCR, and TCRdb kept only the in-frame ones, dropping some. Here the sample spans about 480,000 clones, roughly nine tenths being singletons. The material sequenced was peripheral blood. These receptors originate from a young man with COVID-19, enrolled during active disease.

Here the CDR3 reads CASAYSNQPQHF. The CDR3 DNA reads TGTGCCAGCGCGTATAGCAATCAGCCCCAGCATTTT. The chain joins TRBV12-3 or TRBV12-4 to TRBJ1-5, with unresolved D. Trimming pared 8 bases from V and 0 bases from J, leaving 5 bases between. This CDR3 comprises 12 residues.

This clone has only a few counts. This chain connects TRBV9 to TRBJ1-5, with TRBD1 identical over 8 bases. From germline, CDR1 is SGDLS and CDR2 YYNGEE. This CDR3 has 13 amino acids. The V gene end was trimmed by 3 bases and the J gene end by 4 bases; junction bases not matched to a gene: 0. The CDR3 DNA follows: TGTGCCAGCAGCGGACAGGGGAATCAGCCCCAGCATTTT. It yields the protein CASSGQGNQPQHF.

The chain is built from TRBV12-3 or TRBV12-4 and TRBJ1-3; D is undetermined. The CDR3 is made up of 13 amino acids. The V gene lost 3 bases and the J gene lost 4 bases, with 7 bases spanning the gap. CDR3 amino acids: CASSLSSGNTIYF. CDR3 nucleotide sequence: TGTGCCAGCAGTTTGAGTTCCGGAAACACCATATATTTT.

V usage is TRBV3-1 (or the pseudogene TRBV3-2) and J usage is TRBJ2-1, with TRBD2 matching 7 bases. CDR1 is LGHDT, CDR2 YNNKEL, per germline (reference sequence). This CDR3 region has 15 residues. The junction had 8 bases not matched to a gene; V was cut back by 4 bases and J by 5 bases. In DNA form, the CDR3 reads TGTGCCAGCAGCCGGGCGGGAGAGTGGGACAATGAGCAGTTCTTC. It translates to CASSRAGEWDNEQFF.